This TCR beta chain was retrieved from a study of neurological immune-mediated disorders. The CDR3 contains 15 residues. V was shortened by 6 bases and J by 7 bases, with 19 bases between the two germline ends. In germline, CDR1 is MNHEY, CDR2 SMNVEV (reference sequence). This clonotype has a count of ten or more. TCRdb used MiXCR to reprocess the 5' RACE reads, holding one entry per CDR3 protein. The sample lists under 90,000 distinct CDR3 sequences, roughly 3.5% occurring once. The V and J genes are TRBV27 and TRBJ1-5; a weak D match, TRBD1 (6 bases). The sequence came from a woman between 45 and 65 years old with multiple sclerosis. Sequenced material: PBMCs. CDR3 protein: CASSPSGGARQPQHF. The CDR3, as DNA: TGTGCCAGCAGCCCATCGGGGGGGGCTAGGCAGCCCCAGCATTTT.